This T cell receptor beta chain was retrieved from a study of Ad26.COV2.S vaccination and SARS-CoV-2 variants. The wider study: Once or twice, 56 days apart, Ad26.COV2.S was delivered intramuscularly. Findings and caveats of the study: The authors reported substantial breadth in spike-specific CD8+ and CD4+ T cell responses after vaccination. Vaccinees and placebo recipients showed similar non-spike TCR breadth.

V gave up 5 bases and J gave up 1 base, with 15 bases separating them. The germline gives CDR1 MNHNY, CDR2 SVGAGI (reference sequence). The length of the CDR3 is 17 residues. Only one count was recorded for this clone. The antigen is not known. The treatment is: some 20 received Ad26.COV2.S at low or high dose, single or two shots; about five received placebo; per-sample allocation not given. Sampling was done on day 63 after the first vaccine or placebo injection. The vaccine delivered Wuhan-strain SARS-CoV-2 spike through an Ad26 vector. Libraries were prepared by immunoSEQ multiplex PCR; TCRdb keeps only in-frame clonotypes and omits some of them. Of some 250,000 clones listed, 88% were seen once; the top ten hold about 10%.

The sequences come from peripheral blood, collected in a trial of Ad26.COV2.S vaccine versus placebo. The V call is TRBV6-6, the J call TRBJ2-6; maybe TRBD1 (6 bases). The sequence was obtained from a person aged 18-65 years who received the Ad26.COV2.S COVID-19 vaccine or a placebo. The CDR3 reads CASSHTPTGSGANVLTF. The CDR3 DNA reads as TGTGCCAGCAGTCATACCCCTACAGGGTCTGGGGCCAACGTCCTGACTTTC.